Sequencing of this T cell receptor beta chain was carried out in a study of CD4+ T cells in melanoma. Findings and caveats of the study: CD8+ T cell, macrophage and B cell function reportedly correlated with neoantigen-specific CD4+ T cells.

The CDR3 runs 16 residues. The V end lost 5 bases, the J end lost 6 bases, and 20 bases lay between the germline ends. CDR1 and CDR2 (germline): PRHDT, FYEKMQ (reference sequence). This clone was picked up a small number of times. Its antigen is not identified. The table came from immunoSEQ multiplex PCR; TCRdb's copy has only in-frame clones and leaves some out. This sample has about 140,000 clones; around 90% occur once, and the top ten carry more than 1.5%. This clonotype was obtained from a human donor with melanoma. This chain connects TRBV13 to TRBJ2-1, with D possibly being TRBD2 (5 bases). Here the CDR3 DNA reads TGTGCCAGCAGCGGACTGCGGGCCCCTGGGGTCAATGAGCAGTTCTTC. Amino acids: CASSGLRAPGVNEQFF. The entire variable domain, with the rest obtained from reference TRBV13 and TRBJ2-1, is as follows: AAGVIQSPRHLIKEKRETATLKCYPIPRHDTVYWYQQGPGQDPQFLISFYEKMQSDKGSIPDRFSAQQFSDYHSELNMSSLELGDSALYFCASSGLRAPGVNEQFFGPGTRLTVL.